This T cell receptor beta chain came from a study of T cells expressing NK-cell markers. Study-wide background: Out of eight donors sequenced, seven tested HCMV-seropositive and the remaining one seronegative.

The germline V gene encodes CDR1 SGHTA and CDR2 FQGNSA. The CDR3 has 17 amino acids. About this clonotype: The target antigen is unknown.

TCRdb re-called the 5' RACE reads and catalogs CDR3 proteins one per entry, DNA excluded. The data show a few hundred thousand distinct CDR3 sequences, and the top ten clones hold approximately 3.6%. Study conclusions and caveats: NKG2C+ dominant clonotype frequencies in six donors were roughly 1.0-7.5% of CD8+ T cells. Similarly, these clonotypes led the CD3+CD56-NKG2C+ fraction as well in a handful of donors.

The gene calls are TRBV7-2 and TRBJ2-1; TCRdb calls TRBD2, which cannot be checked without DNA. This sequence was found in a man aged 18 to 30 in good health. Sequencing was performed on blood T cells: a sorted CD56 or NKG2C T cell subset, CD4+ or CD8+ T cells, or bulk PBMC T cells (not recorded which). The chain's CDR3 is CASSPRLAGDISHEQFF.